One sample yielded the 11 T cell receptor beta chains listed below, sequenced in a study of OX40 agonist ivuxolimab in advanced cancers. Assay: immunoSEQ multiplex PCR; the TCRdb copy retains only in-frame clones and omits some. The sample carries 40,000 to 60,000 clones, around 90% recorded once. The sample was CD4+ or CD8+ T cells sorted from blood, taken in a trial of the OX40 agonist ivuxolimab. Every receptor here comes from an adult with an advanced solid tumor such as melanoma, head and neck, liver or kidney cancer.

This clone appeared a few times. The chain has TRBV30 and TRBJ2-1, with D hard to call. V gave up 2 bases and J gave up 0 bases, with 11 bases separating them. The CDR3 totals 15 residues. The germline V gene has CDR1 GTSNPN and CDR2 SVGIG (reference sequence). CDR3 sequence: CAWSPARFSYNEQFF. The DNA of the CDR3 is TGTGCCTGGAGTCCTGCCCGCTTCTCCTACAATGAGCAGTTCTTC.

V is TRBV11-3 and J is TRBJ2-1; 10 bases agree with TRBD2. V was pared by 5 bases and J by 8 bases, with 12 bases of the junction left unmatched. This CDR3 region has 16 residues. The germline V gene has CDR1 SGHNT and CDR2 YENEEA. CDR3 in DNA: TGTGCCAGCAGCCTAGCGGGAGAGAACCTAGGCGATGAGCAGTTCTTC. Encoded protein: CASSLAGENLGDEQFF.

This chain uses TRBV14 with TRBJ2-5, with TRBD2 matching over 12 bases. Germline CDR1 reads SGHDN; CDR2 reads FVKESK. The CDR3 is 16 amino acids. V dropped 4 bases and J dropped 4; count of bases not matched to a gene: 7. The CDR3 nucleotides read TGTGCCAGCAGCCTTCTAGCGGGAGGGCCACGAGAGACCCAGTACTTC. Translation: CASSLLAGGPRETQYF.

The chain links TRBV28 to TRBJ2-7; 11 bases match TRBD1. This CDR3 comprises 17 residues. Germline values: CDR1 MDHEN, CDR2 SYDVKM. The V gene end was trimmed by 5 bases and the J gene end by 4 bases; junction bases not matched to a gene: 13. The CDR3, as DNA: TGTGCCAGCAGTCCCCCCCCCATGGGACAGGGGGGGTACGAGCAGTACTTC. Its translation is CASSPPPMGQGGYEQYF.

In this sample, this clone turned up once. The chain combines TRBV7-2 with TRBJ1-1; maybe TRBD1 (5 bases). Germline V lookup: CDR1 SGHTA, CDR2 FQGNSA. This CDR3 comprises 12 residues. V was pared by 5 bases and J by 10 bases, with 14 bases between. CDR3 residues: CASSGDASGAFF. The CDR3 region has the DNA TGTGCCAGCAGCGGGGACGCCTCGGGAGCTTTCTTT.

This chain links TRBV5-1 with TRBJ2-3; the match to TRBD2 covers 7 bases. V gave up 3 bases and J gave up 9 bases; unmatched junction bases: 19. The CDR3 totals 17 residues. The germline gives CDR1 SGHRS, CDR2 YFSETQ. CDR3 in DNA: TGCGCCAGCAGCTCCGGTGGGTTTGGGGCGGGAGCGGTGACGCAGTATTTT. Protein: CASSSGGFGAGAVTQYF.

The chain links TRBV28 to TRBJ2-3; maybe TRBD2 (5 bases). Germline V gives CDR1 MDHEN, CDR2 SYDVKM. Deletions cut 2 bases from V and 0 bases from J, with 15 bases between. The CDR3 spans 17 residues. The CDR3 DNA is TGTGCCAGCAGTTTAGCCCCTGGTAGGACTAGCACAGATACGCAGTATTTT. Its translation is CASSLAPGRTSTDTQYF.

This chain connects TRBV7-3 to TRBJ2-1; D uncertain. Germline assignment: CDR1 SGHTA and CDR2 FQGTGA. The V gene lost 3 bases and the J gene lost 3 bases, with 12 bases spanning the gap. The CDR3 is made up of 15 amino acids. The DNA for the CDR3 is TGTGCCAGCAGCTTTGGCGGAAAGGGCTACAATGAGCAGTTCTTC. This encodes CASSFGGKGYNEQFF. Together with reference TRBV7-3 and TRBJ2-1, the CDR3 gives the full variable domain: GAGVSQTPSNKVTEKGKYVELRCDPISGHTALYWYRQSLGQGPEFLIYFQGTGAADDSGLPNDRFFAVRPEGSVSTLKIQRTERGDSAVYLCASSFGGKGYNEQFFGPGTRLTVL.

In its sample, this clone was seen a few times. The genes are TRBV4-2 and TRBJ1-2, with D possibly TRBD1 on 6 matching bases. Per the germline V gene, CDR1 is LGHNA and CDR2 is YNFKEQ. This CDR3 spans 21 amino acids. V dropped 4 bases and J dropped 4 bases, with 34 bases sitting between them. The CDR3 sequence: CASSLLPATQAGEERLYGYTF. As DNA, the CDR3 is TGTGCCAGCAGCCTCCTTCCCGCCACCCAGGCAGGGGAAGAACGCCTCTATGGCTACACCTTC.

The chain combines TRBV13 with TRBJ1-1; no reliable D call. The CDR3 has 13 residues. Germline V gene sequence: CDR1 PRHDT, CDR2 FYEKMQ (reference sequence). V dropped 4 bases and J dropped 1 base, with 7 bases sitting between them. CDR3 in DNA: TGTGCCAGCAGCTCGGCGGGGAACACTGAAGCTTTCTTT. This sequence encodes CASSSAGNTEAFF.

This rearrangement joins TRBV15 to TRBJ1-1, with a weak D call TRBD1 (6 bases). V was trimmed by 3 bases and J by 1 base, leaving 15 bases between them. The V gene's germline CDR1 is LNHNV and CDR2 YYDKDF (reference sequence). This CDR3 comprises 16 residues. The CDR3 spells CATSRGMGARNTEAFF. In DNA form, the CDR3 reads TGTGCCACCAGCAGGGGGATGGGGGCTCGGAACACTGAAGCTTTCTTT.